The 29 T cell receptor beta chains listed next were all sequenced from one sample in a study of CD8+ T cells in alopecia areata (dated by TCRdb to between 2017 and 2018). In light of the paper, this sample's time point label describes: 24 weeks on oral tofacitinib. This specimen's treatment or condition label, interpreted: oral pan-JAK inhibitor, 5-10 mg twice daily. Preparation of the library involved the immunoSEQ multiplex PCR assay. For TCR sequencing, RNA was extracted from every sample and reverse transcribed into cDNA to serve as template. TCRdb took over this immuneACCESS table, retaining in-frame rearrangements with V and J assigned. Such tables are incomplete; in checked studies, under half of the missing clones stem from an unresolved V gene, and the remainder is unexplained. Present in this sample are about 200,000 clones, 58% of which were seen just once. The ten largest clones capture 4.5% to 6% of the sample.

The sample in question was CD4+ T cells sorted from blood, obtained at week 24, from a patient treated with tofacitinib. Source of these receptors: a human donor with alopecia areata.

V usage is TRBV27 and J usage is TRBJ2-1; the D gene could be TRBD1 or TRBD2 (6 bases each). The V end was cut by 7 bases, the J end by 3 bases, with 16 bases between. Germline V gene data show CDR1 as MNHEY and CDR2 as SMNVEV (reference sequence). The CDR3 is 15 amino acids. The CDR3 DNA follows: TGTGCCAGCAACAGGGACTCGTTCGGCTACAATGAGCAGTTCTTC. This translates into CASNRDSFGYNEQFF.

The J gene is TRBJ2-7, the V gene TRBV30; possibly TRBD1 for D (6 bases). The CDR3 runs 14 residues. Deletions cut 2 bases from V and 6 bases from J, with 17 bases between. Germline loops: CDR1 GTSNPN, CDR2 SVGIG (reference sequence). The CDR3 sequence is CAWSLQGKGSEQYF. In DNA, the CDR3 is TGTGCCTGGAGTTTACAGGGTAAGGGCAGCGAGCAGTACTTC.

The chain is built from TRBV29-1 and TRBJ2-7; D is uncertain. V lost 4 bases and J 4 bases, leaving 14 bases between the germline ends. The germline V gene encodes CDR1 SQVTM and CDR2 ANQGSEA. The CDR3 has 13 residues. The CDR3 region is CSVGRSNGYEQYF. Here the CDR3 DNA reads TGCAGCGTTGGGCGCTCGAATGGATACGAGCAGTACTTC.

The chain combines TRBV2 with TRBJ2-6; 8 nucleotides agree with TRBD1. The CDR3 is made up of 15 amino acids. With 7 bases clipped from V and 2 bases from J, the junction kept 4 bases outside the gene matches. Germline V gene lookup returns CDR1 SNHLY and CDR2 FYNNEI. In DNA, the CDR3 is TGTGCCAGCAACCCGGACAGGGCTGGGGCCAACGTCCTGACTTTC. This encodes CASNPDRAGANVLTF.

The chain links TRBV7-2 to TRBJ2-5, with 16 nucleotides matching TRBD2. V lost 5 bases to trimming and J lost 2 bases; unmatched junction nucleotides: 5. This CDR3 is built from 17 residues. Germline V gene sequence: CDR1 SGHTA, CDR2 FQGNSA. The CDR3 loop reads CASSPRGLAGGQETQYF. For the CDR3, the DNA is TGTGCCAGCAGCCCCCGGGGACTAGCGGGGGGGCAAGAGACCCAGTACTTC.

CDR3 region: CASSADSSRQETQYF. As DNA, the CDR3 is TGCGCCAGCAGCGCCGACTCAAGTCGTCAAGAGACCCAGTACTTC. The chain couples TRBV5-1 to TRBJ2-5; no firm D call. The CDR3 spans 15 residues. Germline CDR1 and CDR2: SGHRS and YFSETQ. Trimming removed 4 bases from V and 2 bases from J, with 15 bases in between. Drawing the rest from reference TRBV5-1 and TRBJ2-5, the complete variable domain is KAGVTQTPRYLIKTRGQQVTLSCSPISGHRSVSWYQQTPGQGLQFLFEYFSETQRNKGNFPGRFSGRQFSNSRSEMNVSTLELGDSALYLCASSADSSRQETQYFGPGTRLLVL.

The chain is built from TRBV4-1 and TRBJ1-5; the match to TRBD1 covers 8 bases. V was pared by 1 base and J by 10 bases, with 6 bases of the junction left unmatched. Per germline, CDR1 MGHRA and CDR2 YSYEKL. The CDR3 totals 14 residues. This CDR3 reads CASSQVSAGGPQHF. CDR3 nucleotides: TGCGCCAGCAGCCAAGTTTCGGCAGGGGGCCCCCAGCATTTT.

The chain uses TRBV27 and TRBJ2-7; possibly TRBD2 for D (5 bases). V was clipped by 4 bases and J by 0 bases, with 13 bases between them. The CDR3 is 15 amino acids. From germline, CDR1 is MNHEY and CDR2 SMNVEV (reference sequence). As DNA, the CDR3 is TGTGCCAGCAGTTCTACAGAAGGAGGCTCCTACGAGCAGTACTTC. Protein product: CASSSTEGGSYEQYF.

The chain joins TRBV9 to TRBJ1-3; D perhaps matches TRBD1 (6 bases). The germline V and J ends were trimmed by 3 bases and 1 base, with 8 bases remaining between them. CDR1 is SGDLS, CDR2 YYNGEE, per germline. CDR3 length: 14 amino acids. Written as DNA, the CDR3 is TGTGCCAGCAGCGCGGGACAATCTGGAAACACCATATATTTT. It encodes CASSAGQSGNTIYF.

This clone was picked up a small number of times. The chain recombines TRBV2 with TRBJ2-7; D is ambiguous. CDR1 and CDR2 (germline): SNHLY, FYNNEI. Trimming shortened V by 4 bases and J by 0 bases, and 1 base separated the two germline ends. The CDR3 runs to 11 residues. The CDR3 DNA sequence: TGTGCCAGCAGTGCCTCCTACGAGCAGTACTTC. Residues: CASSASYEQYF.

Details on this clone: Other DNA variants within this sample encode the same CDR3. This rearrangement joins TRBV9 to TRBJ2-3; possibly TRBD2 for D (5 bases). The CDR3 totals 14 residues. Germline-derived CDR1 and CDR2 are SGDLS and YYNGEE. V lost 1 base and J lost 0, with 6 bases in between. CDR3 coding DNA: TGTGCCAGCAGCGTACGGACTAGCACAGATACGCAGTATTTT. Translated: CASSVRTSTDTQYF.

The V and J genes are TRBV28 and TRBJ2-5; no reliable D call. Between the trimmed V and J ends, which lost 3 bases and 5 bases, there was a span of 16 bases. Germline V gene sequence: CDR1 MDHEN, CDR2 SYDVKM. The CDR3 contains 15 residues. The CDR3 DNA sequence: TGTGCCAGCAGTTTCCCTACCGGTGGGCCGGAGACCCAGTACTTC. Protein sequence: CASSFPTGGPETQYF.

The chain couples TRBV15 to TRBJ1-6; TRBD1 might be the D (6 bases). Germline V gene sequence: CDR1 LNHNV, CDR2 YYDKDF (reference sequence). The V end was cut by 0 bases, the J end by 10 bases, with 13 bases between. The CDR3 has 15 amino acids. CDR3 residues: CATSRDLRGGSPLHF. The CDR3 DNA reads as TGTGCCACCAGCAGAGATCTCAGGGGTGGATCACCCCTCCACTTT.

This clone was seen only a few times. The chain carries TRBV25-1 and TRBJ2-3; D not resolved. The CDR3 extends over 13 amino acids. The V end was cut by 1 base, the J end by 8 bases, with 10 bases between. Germline CDR1 reads MGHDK; CDR2 reads SYGVNS. This CDR3 is CASSESSSATQYF. The CDR3 coding sequence is TGTGCCAGCAGTGAATCCTCGTCAGCTACGCAGTATTTT.

The chain joins TRBV5-1 to TRBJ2-4; possible D gene TRBD2, 5 bases. The CDR3 is 15 amino acids. Trimming stripped 3 bases from V and 5 bases from J, with 15 bases between. Looked up from germline, CDR1 is SGHRS and CDR2 is YFSETQ. Here the CDR3 DNA reads TGCGCCAGCAGCTCGGAGACCGGGGTACAAAACATTCAGTACTTC. Translation: CASSSETGVQNIQYF. The full variable domain, with the rest looked up from reference TRBV5-1 and TRBJ2-4, is KAGVTQTPRYLIKTRGQQVTLSCSPISGHRSVSWYQQTPGQGLQFLFEYFSETQRNKGNFPGRFSGRQFSNSRSEMNVSTLELGDSALYLCASSSETGVQNIQYFGAGTRLSVL.

In its sample, this clone ranks as medium-sized. The J gene is TRBJ2-1, the V gene TRBV5-1; D unclear. The CDR3 sequence is 14 residues long. Between the trimmed V and J ends, which lost 3 bases and 5 bases, there was a span of 12 bases. The germline V gene encodes CDR1 SGHRS and CDR2 YFSETQ. The chain's CDR3 is CASSYPGLDNEQFF. CDR3 bases: TGCGCCAGCAGCTACCCAGGTCTCGACAATGAGCAGTTCTTC. Full variable domain (rest looked up from reference TRBV5-1 and TRBJ2-1): KAGVTQTPRYLIKTRGQQVTLSCSPISGHRSVSWYQQTPGQGLQFLFEYFSETQRNKGNFPGRFSGRQFSNSRSEMNVSTLELGDSALYLCASSYPGLDNEQFFGPGTRLTVL.

This rearrangement joins TRBV2 to TRBJ2-5; D is unresolved. CDR3 length: 13 residues. Germline CDR1 and CDR2: SNHLY and FYNNEI. The V gene lost 6 bases and the J gene lost 3 bases, with 11 bases spanning the gap. The CDR3 reads CASRFMVEETQYF. In DNA, the CDR3 is TGTGCCAGCAGGTTTATGGTGGAAGAGACCCAGTACTTC.

The J gene is TRBJ1-2, the V gene TRBV7-9; 8 bases are a match to TRBD1. Per germline, CDR1 SEHNR and CDR2 FQNEAQ (reference sequence). There are 15 residues in the CDR3. The trim removed 4 bases at V and 4 bases at J, leaving 8 bases unmatched. CDR3 DNA sequence: TGTGCCAGCAGCTCCGAGGGGACAGGCCTCTATGGCTACACCTTC. Translated, it gives CASSSEGTGLYGYTF.

This clone occurred a few times. The chain recombines TRBV4-1 with TRBJ2-3; the D is unclear. This CDR3 has 10 residues. V was cut by 4 bases and J by 10 bases, with 6 bases left in between. The germline CDR1 and CDR2 sequences are MGHRA and YSYEKL. The CDR3 DNA reads TGCGCCAGCAGCCCCTTTGCGCAGTATTTT. Translating gives CASSPFAQYF.

The chain has TRBV4-3 and TRBJ1-2; 8 bases are shared with TRBD1. J was trimmed by 7 bases and V by 3 bases; bases with no gene match: 7. The CDR3 spans 14 residues. The germline V gene has CDR1 LGHNA and CDR2 YSLEER. CDR3 amino acids: CASSQGQGAIGYTF. CDR3 in DNA: TGCGCCAGCAGCCAGGGGCAGGGGGCAATTGGCTACACCTTC.

V and J are TRBV30 and TRBJ1-2; 8 bases agree with TRBD1. This CDR3 has 13 amino acids. Germline lookup yields CDR1 GTSNPN and CDR2 SVGIG (reference sequence). Trimming at V came to 5 bases and at J to 3 bases, leaving 5 bases not matched to a gene. The CDR3 coding sequence is TGTGCCTGGTCCAGGGGGCAGGACTATGGCTACACCTTC. Encoded protein: CAWSRGQDYGYTF.

The chain has TRBV2 and TRBJ2-1; D perhaps matches TRBD2 (5 bases). This CDR3 has 14 residues. Trimming removed 8 bases from V and 7 bases from J, with 18 bases in between. CDR1 is SNHLY and CDR2 is FYNNEI in the germline V gene. The CDR3 nucleotides are TGTGCCAGCGACTACACTATCCCTTCGAATGAGCAGTTCTTC. The encoded protein is CASDYTIPSNEQFF.

The V gene is TRBV7-2, the J gene TRBJ1-6; 10 bases are shared with TRBD1. Germline V gene data show CDR1 as SGHTA and CDR2 as FQGNSA. CDR3 length: 17 amino acids. J was trimmed by 6 bases and V by 5 bases; bases with no gene match: 10. CDR3 nucleotides: TGTGCCAGCAGCCCCGCCGGGACAGGGGCGATTAATTCACCCCTCCACTTT. Its protein product is CASSPAGTGAINSPLHF.

This clone occurred a few times. V is TRBV10-3 and J is TRBJ2-2; 7 bases map to TRBD2. V was pared by 5 bases and J by 2 bases, with 17 bases of the junction left unmatched. Germline-derived CDR1 and CDR2 are ENHRY and SYGVKD. CDR3 length equals 19 residues. CDR3 amino acids: CAISRTGGLRLSNTGELFF. DNA for the CDR3: TGTGCCATCAGTCGGACGGGGGGATTACGACTCAGTAACACCGGGGAGCTGTTTTTT.

This clone was counted only a few times. The J gene is TRBJ2-3, the V gene TRBV7-2; 10 bases fit TRBD2. The germline V gene encodes CDR1 SGHTA and CDR2 FQGNSA. The CDR3 covers 16 residues. J lost 1 base, V lost 0 bases, and 1 base had no gene match. DNA for the CDR3: TGTGCCAGCAGCTTAGCGCTAGCGGGGGGCACAGATACGCAGTATTTT. The encoded protein is CASSLALAGGTDTQYF. Together with reference TRBV7-2 and TRBJ2-3, the CDR3 gives the full variable domain: GAGVSQSPSNKVTEKGKDVELRCDPISGHTALYWYRQSLGQGLEFLIYFQGNSAPDKSGLPSDRFSAERTGGSVSTLTIQRTQQEDSAVYLCASSLALAGGTDTQYFGPGTRLTVL.

This clone appeared once. The chain links TRBV18 to TRBJ1-2; tentative D call: TRBD1 (6 bases). CDR1 is KGHSH, CDR2 LQKENI, per germline. The CDR3 is 12 amino acids. The V end was cut by 4 bases, the J end by 6 bases, with 9 bases between. CDR3 residues: CASSREGDGYTF. CDR3 DNA: TGTGCCAGCTCACGTGAGGGGGATGGCTACACCTTC.

V and J are TRBV7-8 and TRBJ2-2; D is unclear. Trimming took off 3 bases at V and 1 base at J, with 9 bases between the two ends. From germline, CDR1 is SGHVS and CDR2 FQNEAQ. CDR3 length: 15 amino acids. The CDR3 nucleotides read TGTGCCAGCAGCTTCGGGCAATGGAACACCGGGGAGCTGTTTTTT. Protein sequence: CASSFGQWNTGELFF.

The chain is built from TRBV6-5 and TRBJ2-5; 9 positions agree with TRBD2. The CDR3 has 15 amino acids. Looked up from germline, CDR1 is MNHEY and CDR2 is SVGAGI. Trimming took 6 bases from V and 4 from J; bases not matched to a gene: 9. CDR3 DNA: TGTGCCAGCAGACGTGGGCTAGCGGGGCCAGAGACCCAGTACTTC. Its protein is CASRRGLAGPETQYF.

This rearrangement joins TRBV18 to TRBJ2-3, with TRBD1 identical over 8 bases. CDR3 length equals 16 residues. With V trimmed by 4 bases and J by 2 bases, 8 bases remained unmatched. Germline values: CDR1 KGHSH, CDR2 LQKENI. The DNA for the CDR3 is TGTGCCAGCTCACGAACCCGGACAGGGAACACAGATACGCAGTATTTT. This encodes CASSRTRTGNTDTQYF.